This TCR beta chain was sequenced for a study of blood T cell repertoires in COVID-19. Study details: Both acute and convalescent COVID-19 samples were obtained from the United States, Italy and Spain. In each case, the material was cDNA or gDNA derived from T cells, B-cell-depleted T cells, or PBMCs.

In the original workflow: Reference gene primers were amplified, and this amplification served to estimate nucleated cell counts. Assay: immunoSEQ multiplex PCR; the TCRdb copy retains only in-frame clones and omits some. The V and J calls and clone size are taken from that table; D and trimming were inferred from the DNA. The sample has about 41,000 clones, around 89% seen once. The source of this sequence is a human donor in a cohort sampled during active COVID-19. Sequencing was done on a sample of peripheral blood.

The CDR3 DNA is TGTGCCTGGTCCAACGTGGGGGGACGCTCTGGAAACACCATATATTTT. Protein: CAWSNVGGRSGNTIYF. This chain connects TRBV30 to TRBJ1-3; tentatively, D is TRBD1 (5 bases). V dropped 5 bases and J dropped 0 bases, with 17 bases sitting between them. The CDR3 loop spans 16 amino acids. The germline CDR1 and CDR2 sequences are GTSNPN and SVGIG (reference sequence). The full variable domain, completed using reference TRBV30 and TRBJ1-3, is SQTIHQWPATLVQPVGSPLSLECTVEGTSNPNLYWYRQAAGRGLQLLFYSVGIGQISSEVPQNLSASRPQDRQFILSSKKLLLSDSGFYLCAWSNVGGRSGNTIYFGEGSWLTVV.